The next 20 T cell receptor beta chains were all read from a single sample in a study of PD-L1 blockade in urothelial cancer. Repertoires were generated with immunoSEQ multiplex PCR, while TCRdb's copy carries only in-frame clones and drops some. The data hold about 56,000 clones, with roughly 85% observed a single time. Noted time point: pretreatment peripheral blood. Sequencing used PBMCs, obtained around atezolizumab (anti-PD-L1) treatment. All receptors derive from a man in his 70s with urothelial cancer.

The rearrangement links TRBV5-1 to TRBJ2-7, with 7 positions matching TRBD1. There are 16 residues in the CDR3. The junction had 8 bases not matched to a gene; V was cut back by 2 bases and J by 0 bases. The V gene's germline CDR1 is SGHRS and CDR2 YFSETQ. The CDR3 sequence: CASSLLGTARSYEQYF. In nucleotides, the CDR3 is TGCGCCAGCAGCTTATTGGGGACAGCCCGCTCCTACGAGCAGTACTTC.

The chain combines TRBV7-5 with TRBJ2-7; the D call of TRBD2 is as the table states it, not checked on the DNA. TRBV7-5 corresponds to a pseudogene. The CDR3 extends over 22 amino acids. This chain's CDR3 is CARSPYRSVSAGTSERPLEQYF. The CDR3 region has the DNA TGTGCCAGAAGCCCATACCGGTCGGTGAGCGCAGGGACTAGCGAGCGCCCCTTGGAGCAGTACTTC.

The chain carries TRBV7-9 and TRBJ2-5; TRBD2 agrees at 7 bases. This CDR3 region has 13 residues. CDR1 is SEHNR, CDR2 FQNEAQ, per germline (reference sequence). V gave up 0 bases and J gave up 5 bases; unmatched junction bases: 0. The CDR3 here is CASSLAGGETQYF. Written as DNA, the CDR3 is TGTGCCAGCAGCTTAGCGGGAGGGGAGACCCAGTACTTC.

Here the CDR3 reads CASSTLSGTEAFF. The DNA for the CDR3 is TGTGCCAGTAGTACCCTCTCGGGCACTGAAGCTTTCTTT. This sequence joins TRBV19 and TRBJ1-1; D unclear. Trimming took off 4 bases at V and 4 bases at J, with 10 bases between the two ends. From germline, CDR1 is LNHDA and CDR2 SQIVND (reference sequence). CDR3 length equals 13 residues. Looking up the rest from reference TRBV19 and TRBJ1-1 gives the full variable domain: DGGITQSPKYLFRKEGQNVTLSCEQNLNHDAMYWYRQDPGQGLRLIYYSQIVNDFQKGDIAEGYSVSREKKESFPLTVTSAQKNPTAFYLCASSTLSGTEAFFGQGTRLTVV.

The chain carries TRBV6-1 and TRBJ1-1; D is uncertain. The germline V gene encodes CDR1 MNHNS and CDR2 SASEGT. There are 12 residues in the CDR3. Trimming cost V 1 base and J 6 bases, with 6 bases left between them. In DNA form, the CDR3 reads TGTGCCAGCAGTGAAGACAGATCTGAAGCTTTCTTT. Translating it yields CASSEDRSEAFF.

The chain uses TRBV11-2 and TRBJ2-7; the match to TRBD1 covers 7 bases. Trimming removed 5 bases from V and 3 bases from J; junction bases left unmatched: 4. CDR3 size: 13 residues. The germline V gene encodes CDR1 SGHAT and CDR2 FQNNGV. CDR3 residues: CASSRGQNYEQYF. CDR3 bases: TGTGCCAGCAGCCGGGGACAGAACTACGAGCAGTACTTC.

This clone was seen only once. The CDR3 nucleotides read TGTGCCAGTAAAGTTGAGGACAGGGTTTATCAGCCCCAGCATTTT. Its translation: CASKVEDRVYQPQHF. The chain carries TRBV19 and TRBJ1-5, with TRBD1 matching over 8 bases. With V trimmed by 7 bases and J by 5 bases, 10 bases remained unmatched. Germline loops: CDR1 LNHDA, CDR2 SQIVND (reference sequence). The CDR3 loop spans 15 amino acids. The whole variable domain, filled in from reference TRBV19 and TRBJ1-5, reads DGGITQSPKYLFRKEGQNVTLSCEQNLNHDAMYWYRQDPGQGLRLIYYSQIVNDFQKGDIAEGYSVSREKKESFPLTVTSAQKNPTAFYLCASKVEDRVYQPQHFGDGTRLSIL.

The rearrangement joins TRBV15 to TRBJ1-5, with D maybe TRBD1 (5 bases). Germline V lookup: CDR1 LNHNV, CDR2 YYDKDF (reference sequence). V shed 3 bases and J shed 3 bases, with 12 bases lying between them. The CDR3 extends over 15 amino acids. CDR3 protein: CATSRDTLPNQPQHF. Written as DNA, the CDR3 is TGTGCCACCAGCAGGGACACCCTGCCCAATCAGCCCCAGCATTTT. Looking up the rest from reference TRBV15 and TRBJ1-5 gives the full variable domain: DAMVIQNPRYQVTQFGKPVTLSCSQTLNHNVMYWYQQKSSQAPKLLFHYYDKDFNNEADTPDNFQSRRPNTSFCFLDIRSPGLGDTAMYLCATSRDTLPNQPQHFGDGTRLSIL.

V and J are TRBV18 and TRBJ2-1, with a weak D call TRBD2 (5 bases). CDR3 length equals 16 residues. V was clipped by 6 bases and J by 3 bases, with 18 bases between them. Germline CDR1 reads KGHSH; CDR2 reads LQKENI. The chain's CDR3 is CASSLEAVLVYNEQFF. The CDR3 nucleotides are TGTGCCAGCTCCCTGGAAGCGGTTCTTGTCTACAATGAGCAGTTCTTC.

The chain couples TRBV18 to TRBJ1-1, with 8 bases fitting TRBD1. This CDR3 contains 14 residues. The germline CDR1 and CDR2 sequences are KGHSH and LQKENI. After removal of 7 bases from V and 6 bases from J, the junction contained 10 bases not matched to a gene. The CDR3 sequence is CASCYQGAGAEAFF. As DNA, the CDR3 is TGTGCCAGCTGCTATCAGGGGGCTGGGGCTGAAGCTTTCTTT.

The V and J genes are TRBV30 and TRBJ2-1, with 16 bases aligning to TRBD2. V lost 5 bases to trimming and J lost 5 bases; unmatched junction nucleotides: 12. CDR1 is GTSNPN, CDR2 SVGIG, per germline (reference sequence). The CDR3 contains 18 residues. CDR3 DNA: TGTGCCTGGTCGGGACTAGCGGGAGGGCCTAAAAGGGACAATGAGCAGTTCTTC. Translation: CAWSGLAGGPKRDNEQFF.

This sequence joins TRBV9 and TRBJ2-1, with D uncertain. This CDR3 region has 12 residues. V lost 3 bases and J lost 9, with 10 bases in between. Germline V lookup: CDR1 SGDLS, CDR2 YYNGEE. CDR3 in DNA: TGTGCCAGCAGCGCTAGTGTAGGTGAGCAGTTCTTC. Translating gives CASSASVGEQFF.

V usage is TRBV5-1 and J usage is TRBJ1-5, with D possibly being TRBD1 (5 bases). CDR3 length: 15 amino acids. Trimming removed 0 bases from V and 3 bases from J, with 10 bases in between. Germline V gives CDR1 SGHRS, CDR2 YFSETQ. Written as DNA, the CDR3 is TGCGCCAGCAGCTTGGAAGGGGTGGACAATCAGCCCCAGCATTTT. Residues: CASSLEGVDNQPQHF.

The gene calls are TRBV5-1 and TRBJ2-5, with D tentatively TRBD2 (6 bases). Trimming removed 3 bases from V and 3 bases from J, with 12 bases in between. This CDR3 contains 14 residues. CDR1 is SGHRS and CDR2 is YFSETQ in the germline V gene. CDR3 nucleotide sequence: TGCGCCAGCAGCTGGCGGGGCGGCGAAGAGACCCAGTACTTC. Its protein is CASSWRGGEETQYF.

This chain links TRBV10-2 with TRBJ2-3; TRBD1 matches at 10 bases. The CDR3 is 14 amino acids. CDR1 is WSHSY and CDR2 is SAAADI in the germline V gene. The J segment lost 14 bases and the V segment lost 5 bases, leaving 13 bases of the junction unmatched. CDR3 region: CASSLDRGHRYAYF. The CDR3 DNA sequence: TGCGCCAGCAGTCTCGACAGGGGGCACAGATACGCGTATTTT.

The gene calls are TRBV7-9 and TRBJ2-2, with D possibly matching TRBD1 (5 bases). The CDR3 runs to 16 residues. The V gene lost 4 bases and the J gene lost 5 bases, with 17 bases spanning the gap. The germline V gene encodes CDR1 SEHNR and CDR2 FQNEAQ (reference sequence). CDR3 nucleotides: TGTGCCAGCAGCTCCTCCAGGGCGGTAGGGACCGGGGAGCTGTTTTTT. Translating gives CASSSSRAVGTGELFF.

This clone was counted only a few times. The CDR3 protein is CASNIAGHTEAFF. For the CDR3, the DNA is TGTGCCAGCAACATCGCAGGTCACACTGAAGCTTTCTTT. The genes are TRBV2 and TRBJ1-1; D gene uncertain. The CDR3 is 13 residues long. V was pared by 7 bases and J by 3 bases, with 12 bases between. Germline CDR1 is SNHLY and CDR2 is FYNNEI.

The rearrangement joins TRBV19 to TRBJ1-4; D not resolved. Germline assignment: CDR1 LNHDA and CDR2 SQIVND (reference sequence). V shed 5 bases and J shed 6 bases, with 13 bases lying between them. The CDR3 totals 14 residues. The CDR3 DNA is TGTGCCAGTAGTGAAAGCGGGATGGATGAAAAACTGTTTTTT. Translating gives CASSESGMDEKLFF.

This sequence joins TRBV18 and TRBJ2-3; D is unresolved. Trimming cost V 0 bases and J 1 base, with 2 bases left between them. This CDR3 is 13 amino acids long. CDR1 KGHSH and CDR2 LQKENI come from the germline V gene. In nucleotides, the CDR3 is TGTGCCAGCTCACCACCCGGCACAGATACGCAGTATTTT. Amino acid sequence: CASSPPGTDTQYF.

In this sample, this clone turned up once. This sequence joins TRBV7-2 and TRBJ1-4, with a weak D call TRBD1 (6 bases). Germline V CDR1 and CDR2: SGHTA, FQGNSA. The V end lost 3 bases, the J end lost 1 base, and 12 bases lay between the germline ends. The CDR3 extends over 16 amino acids. The CDR3 reads CASSLGGLVTNEKLFF. The CDR3 coding sequence is TGTGCCAGCAGCTTGGGGGGGCTGGTAACTAATGAAAAACTGTTTTTT. Variable domain in full (rest from reference TRBV7-2 and TRBJ1-4): GAGVSQSPSNKVTEKGKDVELRCDPISGHTALYWYRQSLGQGLEFLIYFQGNSAPDKSGLPSDRFSAERTGGSVSTLTIQRTQQEDSAVYLCASSLGGLVTNEKLFFGSGTQLSVL.